This T cell receptor (beta chain) was captured in a study of blood T cells in healthy people across ages. Combining a sample-barcoded 5' primer with a J-beta primer mix, a second PCR ran for roughly 6 to 11 cycles. TCRdb itself ran the 5' RACE reads through MiXCR, one entry per CDR3 protein. The sample carries some 1.5 million distinct CDR3 sequences, approximately 30% recorded once. This clonotype was recorded many times. Antigen: not known. Broader study findings: Unsorted PBMC input precluded a conclusive naive versus antigen-experienced comparison. Comparison with aged donors showed that long-lived donors had more naive CD4+ cells and higher diversity. Considered underestimates were the diversity estimates obtained from one million T cells. Naive T cell percentage by flow cytometry tracked strongly with beta diversity.

The TCR comes from a woman in her thirties in good health. Sequencing was performed on blood.

The CDR3 region has the DNA TGTGCCACCAGTGATTGGGGACAAGACGGGCCCTATGGCTACACCTTC. Amino acid sequence: CATSDWGQDGPYGYTF. J is TRBJ1-2 and V is TRBV24-1; possibly TRBD1 for D (6 bases). The CDR3 spans 16 residues. Looked up from germline, CDR1 is KGHDR and CDR2 is SFDVKD. The V gene lost 2 bases and the J gene lost 4 bases, with 16 bases spanning the gap.